The rows below give T cell receptor beta chains drawn from one sample of a study of identical twins. TCRdb re-called the 5' RACE reads through MiXCR, storing one row per CDR3 protein. The data show about 480,000 distinct CDR3 sequences, more than 13% seen once. These data are also associated with another study on yellow fever vaccine responses in identical twins.

Sequenced material: CD4+ T cells sorted from blood. The receptors stem from a woman under 30 in good health. The CDR3 runs from the conserved cysteine through the conserved F or W. D genes are given only for firm matches. Some rows mark clone size as missing; the rest say once, few, many or name a class of expanded clone.

J gene | V gene | D gene | clone size | CDR3 DNA | CDR3 protein
TRBJ2-7 | TRBV14 | - | - | TGTGCCAGCAGCCAAATACAGGGACCCTACGAGCAGTACTTC | CASSQIQGPYEQYF
TRBJ2-3 | TRBV10-3 | - | - | TGTGCCATCAGGCCTTTTTCTAGCACAGATACGCAGTATTTT | CAIRPFSSTDTQYF
TRBJ2-3 | TRBV20-1 | - | few | TGCAGTGCTAGAGGATCGGGGGGCACAGATACGCAGTATTTT | CSARGSGGTDTQYF
TRBJ2-7 | TRBV25-1 | - | many | TGTGCCAGCAGTGAATATATCGAGCAGTACTTC | CASSEYIEQYF
TRBJ2-7 | TRBV20-1 | TRBD1 | - | TGCAGTGTCGCACAGGGGGCGGACGAGCAGTACTTC | CSVAQGADEQYF
TRBJ2-5 | TRBV5-1 | - | - | TGCGCCAGCAGCTTGGACGGGACAAAAGAGACCCAGTACTTC | CASSLDGTKETQYF
TRBJ2-7 | TRBV2 | - | - | TGTGCCAGCACTTCGACGGGTTACGAGCAGTACTTC | CASTSTGYEQYF
TRBJ2-1 | TRBV18 | - | - | TGTGCCAGCTCACCCCGGTCGGATTACAATGAGCAGTTCTTC | CASSPRSDYNEQFF
TRBJ2-1 | TRBV5-1 | TRBD2 | - | TGCGCCAGCACGGAACTAGCGGGAGTAGATGAGCAGTTCTTC | CASTELAGVDEQFF
TRBJ2-1 | TRBV28 | TRBD2 | many | TGTGCCAGCAGTCCAGCTAGCGGGATCTACAATGAGCAGTTCTTC | CASSPASGIYNEQFF
TRBJ2-1 | TRBV3-1 | - | many | TGTGCCAGCAGCCAAGTAGGGGTCAATGAGCAGTTCTTC | CASSQVGVNEQFF
TRBJ2-7 | TRBV5-1 | TRBD1 | few | TGCGCCAGCAGCTTGCGATCGGGACAGTCCTACGAGCAGTACTTC | CASSLRSGQSYEQYF